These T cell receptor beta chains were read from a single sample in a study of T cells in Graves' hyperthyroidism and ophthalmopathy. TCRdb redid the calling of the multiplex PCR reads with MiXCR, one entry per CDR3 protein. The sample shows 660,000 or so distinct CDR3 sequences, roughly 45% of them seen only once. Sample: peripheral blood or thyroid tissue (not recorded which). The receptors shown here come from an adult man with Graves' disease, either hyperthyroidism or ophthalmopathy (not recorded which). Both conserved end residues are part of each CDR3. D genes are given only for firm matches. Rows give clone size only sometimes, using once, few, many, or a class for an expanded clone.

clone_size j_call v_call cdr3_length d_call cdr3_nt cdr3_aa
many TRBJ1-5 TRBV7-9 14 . TGTGCCAGCAGCTTATCAGGGGAGAATCAGCCCCAGCATTTT CASSLSGENQPQHF
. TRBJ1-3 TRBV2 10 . TGTGCCGGAACAGGGAACACCATATATTTT CAGTGNTIYF
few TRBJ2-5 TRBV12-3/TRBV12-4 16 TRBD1 TGTGCCAGCAGTTTAGGACCGGGACAGGGCCAAGAGACCCAGTACTTC CASSLGPGQGQETQYF
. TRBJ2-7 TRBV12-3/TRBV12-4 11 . TGTGCCAGCAGTGACCGTTTAGCGGCGTACTTC CASSDRLAAYF
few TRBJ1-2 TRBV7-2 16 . TGTGCCAGCAGCCCCCTCGGAGGTGGGGTCGAATATGGCTACACCTTC CASSPLGGGVEYGYTF
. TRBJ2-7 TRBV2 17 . TGTGCCAGCAGTGATGACGCTGCCGGGAGTGGCGCCTACGAGCAGTACTTC CASSDDAAGSGAYEQYF
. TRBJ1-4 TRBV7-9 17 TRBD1 TGTGCCAGCAGCTTATCCCGGACAGGGGGTAGAGGTGAAAAACTGTTTTTT CASSLSRTGGRGEKLFF
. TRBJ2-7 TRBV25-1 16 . TGTGCCAGCAGTGACCTAGCTCAGGGATTCTCCTACGAGCAGTACTTC CASSDLAQGFSYEQYF
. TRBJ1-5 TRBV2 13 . TGTGCCAGCAGGTCTCAGGGATACCAGCCCCAGCATTTT CASRSQGYQPQHF
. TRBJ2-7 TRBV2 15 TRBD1 TGTGCCAGCTCACCACTCCGGGACAGCTACTACGAGCAGTACTTC CASSPLRDSYYEQYF
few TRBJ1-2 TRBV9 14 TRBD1 TGTGCCAGCAGCGAGGGGGGACAGCCCTATGGCTACACCTTC CASSEGGQPYGYTF
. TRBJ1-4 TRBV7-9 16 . TGTGCCAGCAGCCCCGTGGCCAGGGACCTTAATGAAAAACTGTTTTTT CASSPVARDLNEKLFF
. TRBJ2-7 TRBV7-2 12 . TGTGCCAGCAGATGGACCGGTTTCGAGCAGTACTTC CASRWTGFEQYF
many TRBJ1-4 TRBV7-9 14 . TGTGCCAGCAGCTTGCGACAGATTAATGAAAAACTGTTTTTT CASSLRQINEKLFF
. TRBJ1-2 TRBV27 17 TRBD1 TGTGCCAGCAGTTTATCGCCCCTCACAGGGGGCAGGGAAGGCTACACCTTC CASSLSPLTGGREGYTF
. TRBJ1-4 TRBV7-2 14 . TGTGCCAGCAGCTTAGGGGCGGTCTATGAAAAACTGTTTTTT CASSLGAVYEKLFF